Listed below are T cell receptor beta chains from one sample, sequenced in a study of T cells after yellow fever vaccination. TCRdb reprocessed the 5' RACE reads with MiXCR, giving one entry per CDR3 protein. The table lists hundreds of thousands of distinct CDR3 sequences, roughly 14% of them singletons, with 11% to 15% in the top ten. The input for sequencing was PBMCs, taken on the day of the yellow fever booster vaccination. The receptors were sampled from a man aged 25-40 years who received the YFV17D yellow fever vaccine. Both conserved end residues are part of each CDR3. A D gene is named only where the DNA matches it firmly. For some rows the clone size is stated as once, few or many, or as a class when expanded; others skip it.

size	V	D	J	DNA	CDR3
few	TRBV7-9	TRBD1	TRBJ1-4	TGTGCCAGCAGCCTCAGCGGGACAGACTATGAAAAACTGTTTTTT	CASSLSGTDYEKLFF
-	TRBV20-1	-	TRBJ1-5	TGCAGTGCTAGAGTTTTAACGGATGATCAGCCCCAGCATTTT	CSARVLTDDQPQHF
many	TRBV5-1	TRBD2	TRBJ2-3	TGCGCCAGCAGCTTGAGCGGGAGGGTTTCCACAGATACGCAGTATTTT	CASSLSGRVSTDTQYF
many	TRBV7-2	TRBD1	TRBJ2-7	TGTGCCAGCAGCATGGGACAGGGACCCTACGAGCAGTACTTC	CASSMGQGPYEQYF
many	TRBV7-9	TRBD1	TRBJ1-5	TGTGCCAGCAGCCAACAGGGGCCCCCCAATCAGCCCCAGCATTTT	CASSQQGPPNQPQHF
-	TRBV20-1	TRBD2	TRBJ2-7	TGCAGTGCTACCATAGCGGGAGGAAGTTACGAGCAGTACTTC	CSATIAGGSYEQYF
few	TRBV5-5	-	TRBJ2-7	TGTGCCAGCAGCCCGTGGTTAGGGAGCTCCTACGAGCAGTACTTC	CASSPWLGSSYEQYF
-	TRBV12-3/TRBV12-4	TRBD1	TRBJ2-7	TGTGCCAGCAGTCGGACAGGGGGAGTCCACGAGCAGTACTTC	CASSRTGGVHEQYF
few	TRBV12-3/TRBV12-4	-	TRBJ2-7	TGTGCCAGCAGGAAAAGCGGCGTCACCTACGAGCAGTACTTC	CASRKSGVTYEQYF
-	TRBV7-2	TRBD1	TRBJ1-6	TGTGCCAGCAGCCGGCGGACAGGTTATAATTCACCCCTCCACTTT	CASSRRTGYNSPLHF
few	TRBV5-1	TRBD2	TRBJ2-1	TGCGCCAGCAGCAAGGGACTAGCGGGAGGCGGCGACAATGAGCAGTTCTTC	CASSKGLAGGGDNEQFF
-	TRBV12-5	TRBD1	TRBJ2-5	TGTGCTAGTGGTTTGGAGACAGGGCCCCAAGGGACCCAGTACTTC	CASGLETGPQGTQYF
-	TRBV29-1	TRBD1	TRBJ1-1	TGCAGCGCTAGACAGGGGCGGACTGAAGCTTTCTTT	CSARQGRTEAFF
few	TRBV5-1	-	TRBJ1-2	TGCGCCAGCAGCTTGGGTGGGTCCAGGGCCGAGGAGAACTATGGCTACACCTTC	CASSLGGSRAEENYGYTF
-	TRBV12-3/TRBV12-4	-	TRBJ2-1	TGTGCCAGCAACGAGGGGGGAGGGCCGCGGAATGAGCAGTTCTTC	CASNEGGGPRNEQFF
-	TRBV4-3	TRBD1	TRBJ1-5	TGCGCCAGCAGCCCAGGACCCGGAGGACAGGGCCCCAATCAGCCCCAGCATTTT	CASSPGPGGQGPNQPQHF
-	TRBV29-1	-	TRBJ2-3	TGCAGCGTTGAGGGCGGCAGCACAGATACGCAGTATTTT	CSVEGGSTDTQYF
many	TRBV20-1	-	TRBJ1-5	TGCAGTGCTAGAGGAGGGCTGAATCAGCCCCAGCATTTT	CSARGGLNQPQHF
few	TRBV5-5	-	TRBJ2-5	TGTGCCAGCAGCTTGAATGGTAGGACAGAAGAGACCCAGTACTTC	CASSLNGRTEETQYF
once	TRBV5-1	-	TRBJ2-7	TGCGCCAGCAGCTTGGACCTAGCGGAGATCTCTAGGGGGGAGCAGTACTTC	CASSLDLAEISRGEQYF
-	TRBV28	TRBD1	TRBJ2-4	TGTGCCAGCAGTTTCACGTCAAATAGGGACAGACTAGCCAAAAACATTCAGTACTTC	CASSFTSNRDRLAKNIQYF
-	TRBV12-3/TRBV12-4	-	TRBJ1-1	TGTGCCAGCAGTTCACCCCCTGACACTGAAGCTTTCTTT	CASSSPPDTEAFF
-	TRBV24-1	-	TRBJ1-2	TGTGCCACCAGTGATTCCGCAAGCGGCTACACCTTC	CATSDSASGYTF
few	TRBV3-1	TRBD1	TRBJ2-1	TGTGCCAGCAGCCAAGAGGGGGACAGGTTGAGGAAGTTCTTC	CASSQEGDRLRKFF
-	TRBV20-1	-	TRBJ2-1	TGCAGTGCAGTGGACGAAACCCTAAAACGCTACAATGAGCAGTTCTTC	CSAVDETLKRYNEQFF
few	TRBV29-1	-	TRBJ2-7	TGCAGCGTGCGGTTCGAATACGAGCAGTACTTC	CSVRFEYEQYF
many	TRBV30	-	TRBJ1-5	TGTGCCTGGAGTCATCCGGGCAATCAGCCCCAGCATTTT	CAWSHPGNQPQHF
few	TRBV4-2	TRBD2	TRBJ2-7	TGTGCCAGCAGCCGGGAGGCGGGGGACTACGAGCAGTACTTC	CASSREAGDYEQYF
-	TRBV19	-	TRBJ2-4	TGTGCCAGTAGTAGCCCGCAGCGGACAGCCAAAAACATTCAGTACTTC	CASSSPQRTAKNIQYF
-	TRBV30	-	TRBJ1-4	TGTGCCTGGGGAAGGCGCCCGGGTAATGAAAAACTGTTTTTT	CAWGRRPGNEKLFF
-	TRBV7-2	-	TRBJ2-5	TGTGCCAGCACCTCGAACAGGGAAGAGACCCAGTACTTC	CASTSNREETQYF
many	TRBV6-6	-	TRBJ1-2	TGTGCCAGCAACCTCCGGGACTCTGGCTACACCTTC	CASNLRDSGYTF
few	TRBV7-6	-	TRBJ2-7	TGTGCCAGCAGCTCAAATTACTACGAGCAGTACTTC	CASSSNYYEQYF
-	TRBV25-1	-	TRBJ1-2	TGTGCCAGCAGTGAGGACAGATACTATGGCTACACCTTC	CASSEDRYYGYTF
few	TRBV20-1	TRBD2	TRBJ2-1	TGCAGTGCGGCTAGCGGAAATCTCTACAATGAGCAGTTCTTC	CSAASGNLYNEQFF
-	TRBV19	-	TRBJ2-7	TGTGCCAGTAAGGATAGCGGAAGCTCCTACGAGCAGTACTTC	CASKDSGSSYEQYF
-	TRBV30	-	TRBJ1-1	TGTGCCTGGGCCAGTATGAACACTGAAGCTTTCTTT	CAWASMNTEAFF
few	TRBV20-1	TRBD2	TRBJ2-5	TGCAGTGCTAGGGGACCTGAGACTAGCGGGAGGTGGGAGACCCAGTACTTC	CSARGPETSGRWETQYF
few	TRBV29-1	-	TRBJ2-7	TGCAGCGTGGAGGGGGGACAGAGGGGCGAGCAGTACTTC	CSVEGGQRGEQYF
few	TRBV6-1	TRBD1	TRBJ2-7	TGTGCCAGCAGGGGCACAGGGGGCATCGAGCAGTACTTC	CASRGTGGIEQYF